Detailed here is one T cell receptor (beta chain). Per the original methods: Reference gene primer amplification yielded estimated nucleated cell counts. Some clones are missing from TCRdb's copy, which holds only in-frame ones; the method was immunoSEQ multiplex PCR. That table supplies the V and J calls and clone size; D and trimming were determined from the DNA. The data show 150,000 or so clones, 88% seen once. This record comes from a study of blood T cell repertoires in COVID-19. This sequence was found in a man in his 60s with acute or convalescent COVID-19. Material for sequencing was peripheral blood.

The CDR3 region is CASSDGGYSNQPQHF. CDR3 in DNA: TGTGCCAGCAGTGACGGGGGTTATAGCAATCAGCCCCAGCATTTT. The rearrangement joins TRBV6-1 to TRBJ1-5; perhaps TRBD1 as D (5 bases). The CDR3 consists of 15 residues. Germline V CDR1 and CDR2: MNHNS, SASEGT. Trimming removed 3 bases at V and 0 bases at J, with 9 bases between.